This is a list of T cell receptor beta chains from one sample in a study of T cell repertoires in cytomegalovirus infection. TCRdb processed the reads anew with MiXCR; each CDR3 protein has one entry. The table shows 200,000 to 300,000 distinct CDR3 sequences, with approximately 13% occurring only once. Specimen: PBMCs. The receptors here all came from a human donor in good health (CMV status not recorded). Some clones in this sample may be carry-over from other donors' samples. Both conserved end residues are part of each CDR3. The order of the fields is J gene, clone size, D gene, V gene, CDR3 protein, CDR3 DNA. A D gene is named only where the DNA matches it firmly. Clone size is given for some rows only: seen once, a few or many times, or a class if the clone is expanded.

j_call: TRBJ2-7; clone_size: many; d_call: NA; v_call: TRBV6-1; cdr3_aa: CASSVTSGGSYEQYF; cdr3_nt: TGTGCCAGCAGTGTAACCTCCGGGGGTTCCTACGAGCAGTACTTC
j_call: TRBJ1-2; clone_size: many; d_call: NA; v_call: TRBV6-1; cdr3_aa: CASSELYLGYTF; cdr3_nt: TGTGCCAGCAGTGAATTGTACCTTGGCTACACCTTC
j_call: TRBJ2-1; clone_size: NA; d_call: TRBD2; v_call: TRBV7-6; cdr3_aa: CASSLYPSGSGNEQFF; cdr3_nt: TGTGCCAGCAGCTTATATCCTAGCGGGAGTGGTAATGAGCAGTTCTTC
j_call: TRBJ1-1; clone_size: many; d_call: NA; v_call: TRBV6-2/TRBV6-3; cdr3_aa: CASSPRRTANTEAFF; cdr3_nt: TGTGCCAGCAGTCCAAGAAGGACAGCGAACACTGAAGCTTTCTTT
j_call: TRBJ2-7; clone_size: many; d_call: TRBD1; v_call: TRBV5-4; cdr3_aa: CASSTVGQGLYEQYF; cdr3_nt: TGTGCCAGCAGCACTGTTGGACAGGGTCTTTACGAGCAGTACTTC
j_call: TRBJ1-6; clone_size: many; d_call: NA; v_call: TRBV7-2; cdr3_aa: CASSLVRTANSPLHF; cdr3_nt: TGTGCCAGCAGCTTAGTACGCACAGCGAATTCACCCCTCCACTTT
j_call: TRBJ1-1; clone_size: NA; d_call: NA; v_call: TRBV20-1; cdr3_aa: CSARMGNTEAFF; cdr3_nt: TGCAGTGCTAGAATGGGGAACACTGAAGCTTTCTTT
j_call: TRBJ1-6; clone_size: NA; d_call: NA; v_call: TRBV7-4; cdr3_aa: CASSEQGSPLHF; cdr3_nt: TGTGCCAGCAGCGAACAGGGTTCACCCCTCCACTTT
j_call: TRBJ2-1; clone_size: few; d_call: TRBD2; v_call: TRBV10-3; cdr3_aa: CAISEAGLVNNEQFF; cdr3_nt: TGTGCCATCAGTGAGGCGGGACTAGTAAACAATGAGCAGTTCTTC
j_call: TRBJ1-5; clone_size: NA; d_call: TRBD1; v_call: TRBV4-1; cdr3_aa: CASSQVPRDSRREPQHF; cdr3_nt: TGCGCCAGCAGCCAAGTTCCTCGGGACAGCAGGCGGGAGCCCCAGCATTTT
j_call: TRBJ2-7; clone_size: NA; d_call: TRBD1; v_call: TRBV14; cdr3_aa: CASSLTGTVSYEQYF; cdr3_nt: TGTGCCAGCAGCCTCACCGGGACAGTCTCCTACGAGCAGTACTTC
j_call: TRBJ1-5; clone_size: NA; d_call: NA; v_call: TRBV6-6; cdr3_aa: CASKKDNSNQPQHF; cdr3_nt: TGTGCCAGCAAGAAGGATAATAGCAATCAGCCCCAGCATTTT
j_call: TRBJ2-1; clone_size: many; d_call: NA; v_call: TRBV7-2; cdr3_aa: CASRRGTGEQFF; cdr3_nt: TGTGCCTCCCGGAGGGGAACGGGGGAGCAGTTCTTC
j_call: TRBJ2-5; clone_size: few; d_call: NA; v_call: TRBV28; cdr3_aa: CASSLIRGTYQETQYF; cdr3_nt: TGTGCCAGCAGTTTAATCCGGGGGACTTACCAAGAGACCCAGTACTTC
j_call: TRBJ2-7; clone_size: NA; d_call: NA; v_call: TRBV7-9; cdr3_aa: CASSYPGVGYEQYF; cdr3_nt: TGTGCCAGCAGCTATCCCGGGGTGGGCTACGAGCAGTACTTC
j_call: TRBJ2-7; clone_size: many; d_call: NA; v_call: TRBV5-1; cdr3_aa: CASSLLGSGTYEQYF; cdr3_nt: TGCGCCAGCAGCTTGCTTGGGAGCGGTACCTACGAGCAGTACTTC
j_call: TRBJ2-5; clone_size: NA; d_call: TRBD1; v_call: TRBV5-1; cdr3_aa: CASSLPGQGLETQYF; cdr3_nt: TGCGCCAGCAGCTTGCCGGGACAGGGACTGGAGACCCAGTACTTC
j_call: TRBJ2-3; clone_size: NA; d_call: TRBD2; v_call: TRBV7-2; cdr3_aa: CASSFSGSHTDTQDF; cdr3_nt: TGTGCCAGCAGCTTTAGCGGGAGCCACACAGATACGCAGGATTTT
j_call: TRBJ2-5; clone_size: many; d_call: NA; v_call: TRBV12-3/TRBV12-4; cdr3_aa: CASSGPETQYF; cdr3_nt: TGTGCCAGCAGTGGGCCTGAGACCCAGTACTTC
j_call: TRBJ1-1; clone_size: NA; d_call: NA; v_call: TRBV10-3; cdr3_aa: CAISEFLSPEAFF; cdr3_nt: TGTGCCATCAGTGAGTTTCTGAGTCCCGAAGCTTTCTTT